This T cell receptor (beta chain) was sequenced for a study of CD8+CD57+ T cells in acquired aplastic anemia. Genomic DNA templated the TCR beta VDJ and CDR3 profiling. Each CDR3 protein gets one entry after TCRdb re-called the reads with MiXCR. The table lists around 170,000 distinct CDR3 sequences, around 43% of them singletons, with around 3.2% in the top ten. The authors sequenced patients whose flow cytometry had shown CD8+CD57+ cell expansion. This clonotype was counted a single time. The junction departs from germline at one end; a sequencing error may be responsible. The specimen was sorted CD4+, CD8+, or CD8+CD57+ T cells (not recorded which) from PBMCs. The TCR sequence derives from a human donor with aplastic anemia.

CDR3 in DNA: TGTGCCAGCACCTTACAGACAGGGGGCAGGGGCTACACCTTC. Translation gives CASTLQTGGRGYTF. The chain recombines TRBV7-2 with TRBJ1-2; 10 bases map to TRBD1. CDR1 is SGHTA and CDR2 is FQGNSA in the germline V gene. The CDR3 sequence is 14 residues long.